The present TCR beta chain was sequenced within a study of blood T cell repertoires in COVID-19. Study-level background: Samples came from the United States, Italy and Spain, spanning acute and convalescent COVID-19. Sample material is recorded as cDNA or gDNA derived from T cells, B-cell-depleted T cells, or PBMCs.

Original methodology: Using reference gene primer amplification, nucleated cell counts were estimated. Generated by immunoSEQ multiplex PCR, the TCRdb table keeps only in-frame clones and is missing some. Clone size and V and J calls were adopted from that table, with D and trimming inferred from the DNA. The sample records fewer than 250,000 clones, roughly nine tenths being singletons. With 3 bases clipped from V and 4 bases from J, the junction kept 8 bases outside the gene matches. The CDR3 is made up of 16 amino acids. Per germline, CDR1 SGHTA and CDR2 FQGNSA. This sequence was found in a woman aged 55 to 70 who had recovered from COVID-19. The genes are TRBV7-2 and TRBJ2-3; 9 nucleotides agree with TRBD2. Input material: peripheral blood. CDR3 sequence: CASSFLAGLVSDTQYF. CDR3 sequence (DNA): TGTGCCAGCAGCTTCCTAGCGGGGCTTGTGTCAGATACGCAGTATTTT.